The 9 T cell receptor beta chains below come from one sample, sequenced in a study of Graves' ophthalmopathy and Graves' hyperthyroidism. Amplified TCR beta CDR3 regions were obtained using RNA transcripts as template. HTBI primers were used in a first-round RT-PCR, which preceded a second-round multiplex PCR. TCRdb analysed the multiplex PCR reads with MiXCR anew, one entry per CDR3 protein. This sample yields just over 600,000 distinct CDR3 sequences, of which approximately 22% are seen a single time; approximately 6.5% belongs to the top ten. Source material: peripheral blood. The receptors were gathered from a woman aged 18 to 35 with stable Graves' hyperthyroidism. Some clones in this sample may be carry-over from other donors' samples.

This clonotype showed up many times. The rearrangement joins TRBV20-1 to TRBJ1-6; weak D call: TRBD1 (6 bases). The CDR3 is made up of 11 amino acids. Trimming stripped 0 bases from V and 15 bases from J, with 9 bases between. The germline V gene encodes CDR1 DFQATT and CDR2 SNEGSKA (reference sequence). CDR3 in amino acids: CSAREQGFLHF. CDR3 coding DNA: TGCAGTGCTAGAGAACAGGGCTTCCTCCACTTT.

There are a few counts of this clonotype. The chain's CDR3 is CASSLVRQGETGELFF. Here the CDR3 DNA reads TGTGCCAGCAGTTTAGTTAGGCAGGGGGAGACCGGGGAGCTGTTTTTT. V is TRBV12-3 or TRBV12-4 and J is TRBJ2-2; TRBD1 matches 7 bases. V shed 1 base, J shed 5 bases, and the junction held 7 bases outside the gene matches. This CDR3 region has 16 residues.

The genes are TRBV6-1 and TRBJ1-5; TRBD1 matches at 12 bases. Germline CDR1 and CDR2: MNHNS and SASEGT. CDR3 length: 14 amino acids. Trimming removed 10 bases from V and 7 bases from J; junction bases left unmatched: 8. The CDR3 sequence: CATKGQGAGQPQHF. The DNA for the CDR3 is TGTGCCACAAAGGGACAGGGGGCAGGGCAGCCCCAGCATTTT.

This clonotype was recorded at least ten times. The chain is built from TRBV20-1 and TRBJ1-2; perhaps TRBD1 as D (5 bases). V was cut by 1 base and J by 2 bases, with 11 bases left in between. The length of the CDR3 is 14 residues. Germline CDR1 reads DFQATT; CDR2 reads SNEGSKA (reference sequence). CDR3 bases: TGCAGTGCTAGAGGGCCAGGGCAAAACTATGGCTACACCTTC. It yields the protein CSARGPGQNYGYTF.

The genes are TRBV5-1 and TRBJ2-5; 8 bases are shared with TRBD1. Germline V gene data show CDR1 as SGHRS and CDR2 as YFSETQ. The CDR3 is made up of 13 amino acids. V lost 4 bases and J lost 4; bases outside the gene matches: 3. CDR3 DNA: TGCGCCAGCAGCCGGACAGGGTCAGAGACCCAGTACTTC. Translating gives CASSRTGSETQYF.

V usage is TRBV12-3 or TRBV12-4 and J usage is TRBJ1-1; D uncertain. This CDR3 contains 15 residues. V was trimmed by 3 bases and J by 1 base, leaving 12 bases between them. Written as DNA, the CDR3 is TGTGCCAGCAGTTTGAGCGGATTAGGGAACACTGAAGCTTTCTTT. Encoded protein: CASSLSGLGNTEAFF.

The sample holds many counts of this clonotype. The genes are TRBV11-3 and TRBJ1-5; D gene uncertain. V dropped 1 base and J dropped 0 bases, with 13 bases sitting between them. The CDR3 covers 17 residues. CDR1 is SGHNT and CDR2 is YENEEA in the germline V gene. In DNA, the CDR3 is TGTGCCAGCAGCTTAGGCGGACGAACGTATAGCAATCAGCCCCAGCATTTT. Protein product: CASSLGGRTYSNQPQHF. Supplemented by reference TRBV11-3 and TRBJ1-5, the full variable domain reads EAGVVQSPRYKIIEKKQPVAFWCNPISGHNTLYWYLQNLGQGPELLIRYENEEAVDDSQLPKDRFSAERLKGVDSTLKIQPAELGDSAVYLCASSLGGRTYSNQPQHFGDGTRLSIL.

The CDR3 bases are TGTGCCAGTGGGCAAGGGGCACACACTGAAGCTTTCTTT. It yields the protein CASGQGAHTEAFF. The gene calls are TRBV19 and TRBJ1-1; possible D gene TRBD1, 5 bases. With 8 bases removed from V and 3 bases from J, the gap between germline ends came to 13 bases. Germline loops: CDR1 LNHDA, CDR2 SQIVND (reference sequence). The length of the CDR3 is 13 residues.

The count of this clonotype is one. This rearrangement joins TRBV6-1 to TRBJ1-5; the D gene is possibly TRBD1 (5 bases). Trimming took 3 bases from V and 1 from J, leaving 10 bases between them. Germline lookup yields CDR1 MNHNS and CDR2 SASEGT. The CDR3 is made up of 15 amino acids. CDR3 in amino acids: CASSEDIRSNQPQHF. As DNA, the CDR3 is TGTGCCAGCAGTGAGGACATCAGGAGCAATCAGCCCCAGCATTTT.